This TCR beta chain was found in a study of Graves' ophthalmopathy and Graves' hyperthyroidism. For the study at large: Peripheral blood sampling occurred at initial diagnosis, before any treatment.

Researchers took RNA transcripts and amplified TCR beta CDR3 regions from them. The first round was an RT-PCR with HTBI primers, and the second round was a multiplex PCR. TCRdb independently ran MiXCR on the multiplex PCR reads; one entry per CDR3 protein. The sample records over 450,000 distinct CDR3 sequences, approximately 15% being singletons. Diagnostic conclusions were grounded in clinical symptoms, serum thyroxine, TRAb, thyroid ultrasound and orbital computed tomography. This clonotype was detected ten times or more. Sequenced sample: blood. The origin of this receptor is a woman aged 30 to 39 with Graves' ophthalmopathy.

The CDR3 loop reads CSARDGAGGLETQYF. CDR3 nucleotides: TGCAGTGCTAGAGATGGAGCGGGGGGGCTTGAGACCCAGTACTTC. The V gene is TRBV20-1, the J gene TRBJ2-5, with 10 bases matching TRBD2. CDR3 length equals 15 residues. CDR1 is DFQATT, CDR2 SNEGSKA, per germline (reference sequence). The ends lost 0 bases at V and 5 bases at J; junction bases unmatched: 6.